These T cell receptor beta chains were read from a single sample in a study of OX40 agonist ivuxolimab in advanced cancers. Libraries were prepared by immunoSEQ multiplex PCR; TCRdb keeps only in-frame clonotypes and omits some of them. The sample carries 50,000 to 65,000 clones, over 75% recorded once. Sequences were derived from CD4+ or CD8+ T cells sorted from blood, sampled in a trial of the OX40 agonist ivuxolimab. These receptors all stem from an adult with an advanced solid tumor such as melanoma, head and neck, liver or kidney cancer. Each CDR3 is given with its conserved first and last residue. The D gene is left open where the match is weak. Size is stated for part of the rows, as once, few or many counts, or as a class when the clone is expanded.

CASSGTGNTDTQYF	TGCGCCAGCAGCGGAACGGGGAACACAGATACGCAGTATTTT	TRBV5-1	.	.	TRBJ2-3
CASKAGDTEAFF	TGTGCCAGCAAAGCAGGGGACACTGAAGCTTTCTTT	TRBV25-1	.	.	TRBJ1-1
CASSLGLAGGSTDTQYF	TGCGCCAGCAGCCTCGGACTAGCGGGGGGCAGCACAGATACGCAGTATTTT	TRBV5-1	.	TRBD2	TRBJ2-3
CASSLPTWGTGMSTEAFF	TGTGCCAGCAGTTTACCCACCTGGGGGACAGGGATGAGCACTGAAGCTTTCTTT	TRBV28	.	TRBD1	TRBJ1-1
CASSGTAVPERAFF	TGTGCCAGTAGTGGGACAGCCGTCCCGGAACGAGCTTTCTTT	TRBV19	few	TRBD1	TRBJ1-1
CASSRGQGDVRNTGELFF	TGTGCCAGCAGCAGGGGACAGGGGGACGTTCGGAACACCGGGGAGCTGTTTTTT	TRBV5-6	.	TRBD1	TRBJ2-2
CASTDWGSPLHF	TGTGCCAGCACTGACTGGGGATCACCCCTCCACTTT	TRBV6-1	.	.	TRBJ1-6
CASSGGDRDLVGQYF	TGTGCCAGCAGCGGGGGGGACAGGGATCTTGTCGGGCAGTACTTC	TRBV9	.	TRBD1	TRBJ2-7
CASSPRGGRSGELFF	TGTGCCAGCAGCCCTCGGGGGGGGAGGTCCGGGGAGCTGTTTTTT	TRBV6-1	.	TRBD2	TRBJ2-2
CASSRRYSEQFF	TGTGCCAGCAGCCGAAGGTATAGTGAGCAGTTCTTC	TRBV11-1	.	.	TRBJ2-1
CASSLDRDRDEQYF	TGTGCCAGCAGCTTAGACAGGGATAGGGACGAGCAGTACTTC	TRBV7-9	.	.	TRBJ2-7
CASSQDRSGANQETQYF	TGCGCCAGCAGCCAAGATCGGAGCGGGGCAAACCAAGAGACCCAGTACTTC	TRBV4-1	.	TRBD2	TRBJ2-5
CAISDRGNQPQHF	TGTGCCATCAGTGACAGGGGCAATCAGCCCCAGCATTTT	TRBV10-3	.	.	TRBJ1-5
CATSARADTQYF	TGTGCCACCAGCGCTCGGGCAGATACGCAGTATTTT	TRBV15	.	.	TRBJ2-3
CSVQLGSDEKLFF	TGCAGCGTTCAACTGGGGTCCGATGAAAAACTGTTTTTT	TRBV29-1	.	.	TRBJ1-4
CAIRTDNGGETQYF	TGTGCCATCAGGACAGATAATGGTGGAGAGACCCAGTACTTC	TRBV10-3	.	.	TRBJ2-5
CATASSGTQQKQYF	TGTGCCACCGCCAGCAGCGGGACCCAACAGAAGCAGTACTTC	TRBV15	once	TRBD2	TRBJ2-7
CASSPPRQTEAFF	TGTGCCAGCAGCCCCCCCCGACAGACTGAAGCTTTCTTT	TRBV6-6	.	.	TRBJ1-1
CASSSAYEQYF	TGTGCCAGTAGTAGTGCCTACGAGCAGTACTTC	TRBV19	.	.	TRBJ2-7
CASKAEPMNTEAFF	TGTGCCAGCAAGGCAGAGCCCATGAACACTGAAGCTTTCTTT	TRBV2	few	.	TRBJ1-1
CASRSYRGQNSPLHF	TGTGCCAGCAGGTCTTACAGGGGGCAGAATTCACCCCTCCACTTT	TRBV5-6	.	TRBD1	TRBJ1-6
CASSRDTEAKNIQYF	TGCGCCAGCAGCCGGGACACGGAAGCCAAAAACATTCAGTACTTC	TRBV5-1	.	.	TRBJ2-4
CASTSQGHSTDTQYF	TGTGCCAGCACCTCTCAAGGACATAGCACAGATACGCAGTATTTT	TRBV2	.	.	TRBJ2-3
CASSLDRAIDTQYF	TGCGCCAGCAGCCTGGACAGGGCGATAGATACGCAGTATTTT	TRBV5-1	.	TRBD1	TRBJ2-3
CANRTGSFTDTQYF	TGTGCCAACAGAACCGGATCCTTCACAGATACGCAGTATTTT	TRBV6-4	.	.	TRBJ2-3
CASSLDPATNEKLFF	TGTGCCAGCAGCTTAGACCCTGCAACTAATGAAAAACTGTTTTTT	TRBV7-2	.	.	TRBJ1-4
CASSAGQGGSQPQHF	TGTGCCAGCAGCGCCGGACAGGGAGGGAGCCAGCCCCAGCATTTT	TRBV9	.	TRBD1	TRBJ1-5
CASSPMGQGTGEQYF	TGTGCCAGCTCACCAATGGGACAGGGGACGGGCGAGCAGTACTTC	TRBV18	.	TRBD1	TRBJ2-7
CASSMTGFTGELFF	TGCGCCAGCAGTATGACAGGGTTCACCGGGGAGCTGTTTTTT	TRBV5-1	.	TRBD1	TRBJ2-2
CASRGEVNEAFF	TGCGCCAGCAGGGGGGAAGTGAATGAAGCTTTCTTT	TRBV5-1	.	.	TRBJ1-1
CASGKRLASHNEQFF	TGTGCCAGCGGAAAAAGACTAGCCTCCCACAATGAGCAGTTCTTC	TRBV13	.	TRBD2	TRBJ2-1
CASSFEDRGRETQYF	TGTGCCAGCAGCTTTGAGGACAGGGGTCGCGAGACCCAGTACTTC	TRBV11-2	.	TRBD1	TRBJ2-5
CASSKTANTEAFF	TGTGCCAGCAGCAAAACAGCTAACACTGAAGCTTTCTTT	TRBV14	.	.	TRBJ1-1
CASSLAEWQETQYF	TGTGCCAGCAGCTTAGCGGAGTGGCAAGAGACCCAGTACTTC	TRBV7-8	.	.	TRBJ2-5
CASSLKRGPGELFF	TGTGCCAGCAGCTTAAAGCGGGGGCCCGGGGAGCTGTTTTTT	TRBV7-2	.	TRBD2	TRBJ2-2
CASSQGQETQYF	TGTGCCAGCAGTCAGGGGCAAGAGACCCAGTACTTC	TRBV6-5	.	.	TRBJ2-5
CATSGSGRNTEAFF	TGTGCCACCTCCGGGTCGGGGCGCAACACTGAAGCTTTCTTT	TRBV19	.	.	TRBJ1-1
CASSLGPGQGAQTQYF	TGCGCCAGCAGCTTAGGTCCGGGACAGGGGGCGCAGACCCAGTACTTC	TRBV5-1	.	TRBD1	TRBJ2-5
CASSVGVGAKTGELFF	TGTGCCAGCAGCGTAGGGGTGGGGGCTAAGACCGGGGAGCTGTTTTTT	TRBV9	.	.	TRBJ2-2
CASSDNSALLTGELFF	TGTGCCAGCAGTGATAATAGCGCACTTCTCACCGGGGAGCTGTTTTTT	TRBV2	.	.	TRBJ2-2
CASSQRLAGDEQYF	TGTGCCAGCAGCCAGAGACTAGCGGGGGACGAGCAGTACTTC	TRBV5-4	.	TRBD2	TRBJ2-7
CASTRTGGTYGYTF	TGTGCCAGTACCCGGACAGGGGGTACCTATGGCTACACCTTC	TRBV19	few	TRBD1	TRBJ1-2
CASSERGGWCHF	TGTGCCAGCAGTGAAAGGGGCGGGTGGTGTCATTTT	TRBV2	.	.	TRBJ2-3
CASSVQPYSYEQYF	TGTGCCAGCAGCGTACAGCCTTACTCCTACGAGCAGTACTTC	TRBV9	.	.	TRBJ2-7